This record covers a single TCR beta chain. Its specificity is not known. These data come from a study of tumor-infiltrating lymphocytes in primary liver carcinoma. Study details: These patients were men and women whose ages were 30 to 69 years. Whole-study findings and limits: The difference in top-250-clone fraction between tumors and blood was significant, favoring tumors (p = 0.039).

Synthesis of TCR beta cDNA was carried out from 500 ng total RNA with a constant-region primer. Construction of TCR beta libraries relied on three successive nested multiplex PCR rounds employing slightly modified ARM-PCR. The first two PCR rounds used TRBV1-TRBV30 forward primers with a C-beta reverse primer, 10 to 11 cycles each. Via MiXCR, TCRdb re-called the multiplex PCR reads, giving one row per CDR3 protein. Among about 320,000 distinct CDR3 sequences listed, approximately 60% were seen once. The ends were cut back, 7 bases at V and 0 bases at J, with 13 bases in the middle. The CDR3 contains 15 residues. Germline CDR1 reads SGHAT; CDR2 reads FQNNGV. Germline DNA was extracted too, while blood RNA derived from unsorted whole blood. Infection with HBV was chronic in patients; they were treatment-naive.

The rearrangement joins TRBV11-2 to TRBJ2-1, with D uncertain. Sequencing was performed on peripheral blood. The source of this sequence is a man aged 35 to 55 with primary liver carcinoma and hepatitis B virus infection. CDR3 sequence (DNA): TGTGCCAGCAACATAGTGCCCTCCTCCTACAATGAGCAGTTCTTC. Translated, it gives CASNIVPSSYNEQFF.